These T cell receptor beta chains were read from a single sample in a study of CD8+ T cells in alopecia areata. The data were produced by immunoSEQ multiplex PCR, yet TCRdb's version contains in-frame clones alone and is incomplete. The sample lists 110,000 to 150,000 clones; around two thirds were seen once. Sequencing was carried out using CD8+ T cells sorted from blood. These receptors came from a human donor in good health. The CDR3 runs from the conserved cysteine through the conserved F or W. A D gene is named only where the DNA matches it firmly. A clone size is listed for some rows: how often the clone was seen (once, few, many), or a class if it is expanded.

D gene: TRBD1; clone size: .; V gene: TRBV5-1; J gene: TRBJ2-7; CDR3 length: 13; CDR3 protein: CASSWTGSNEQYF; CDR3 DNA: TGCGCCAGCAGCTGGACAGGGAGCAACGAGCAGTACTTC
D gene: .; clone size: .; V gene: TRBV30; J gene: TRBJ1-5; CDR3 length: 14; CDR3 protein: CAWSAADSNQPQHF; CDR3 DNA: TGTGCCTGGAGTGCGGCAGATAGCAATCAGCCCCAGCATTTT
D gene: TRBD1; clone size: .; V gene: TRBV5-1; J gene: TRBJ1-2; CDR3 length: 15; CDR3 protein: CASSPRDRGVGGYTF; CDR3 DNA: TGCGCCAGCAGCCCCCGGGACAGGGGAGTAGGAGGCTACACCTTC
D gene: TRBD2; clone size: .; V gene: TRBV29-1; J gene: TRBJ2-1; CDR3 length: 16; CDR3 protein: CSGSGTSGRSYNEQFF; CDR3 DNA: TGCAGCGGCTCCGGGACTAGCGGGAGATCCTACAATGAGCAGTTCTTC
D gene: .; clone size: .; V gene: TRBV6-5; J gene: TRBJ1-1; CDR3 length: 13; CDR3 protein: CASSYSATLEAFF; CDR3 DNA: TGTGCCAGCAGTTACTCCGCCACGTTGGAAGCTTTCTTT
D gene: .; clone size: .; V gene: TRBV19; J gene: TRBJ2-1; CDR3 length: 16; CDR3 protein: CASSNGQVSSYNEQFF; CDR3 DNA: TGTGCCAGTAGTAATGGCCAGGTGAGCTCCTACAATGAGCAGTTCTTC
D gene: .; clone size: .; V gene: TRBV28; J gene: TRBJ2-1; CDR3 length: 17; CDR3 protein: CASSFRGPDRSYNEQFF; CDR3 DNA: TGTGCCAGCAGTTTTCGTGGACCTGACCGCTCCTACAATGAGCAGTTCTTC
D gene: .; clone size: .; V gene: TRBV4-1; J gene: TRBJ2-1; CDR3 length: 15; CDR3 protein: CASSQEGVNYNEQFF; CDR3 DNA: TGCGCCAGCAGCCAAGAAGGGGTCAATTACAATGAGCAGTTCTTC
D gene: .; clone size: few; V gene: TRBV29-1; J gene: TRBJ2-6; CDR3 length: 16; CDR3 protein: CSAGAHAGSGANVLTF; CDR3 DNA: TGCAGCGCCGGGGCCCACGCAGGATCTGGGGCCAACGTCCTGACTTTC
D gene: .; clone size: .; V gene: TRBV29-1; J gene: TRBJ1-2; CDR3 length: 12; CDR3 protein: CSVGGGLDGYTF; CDR3 DNA: TGCAGCGTTGGGGGTGGGTTAGACGGCTACACCTTC
D gene: .; clone size: .; V gene: TRBV5-6; J gene: TRBJ2-7; CDR3 length: 13; CDR3 protein: CASSLTGIYEQYF; CDR3 DNA: TGTGCCAGCAGCTTGACAGGGATCTACGAGCAGTACTTC
D gene: .; clone size: .; V gene: TRBV27; J gene: TRBJ2-7; CDR3 length: 13; CDR3 protein: CASRGGASYEQYF; CDR3 DNA: TGTGCCAGCCGCGGGGGCGCCTCCTACGAGCAGTACTTC
D gene: TRBD2; clone size: few; V gene: TRBV29-1; J gene: TRBJ2-3; CDR3 length: 15; CDR3 protein: CSVENGLEGTDTQYF; CDR3 DNA: TGCAGCGTTGAGAATGGACTAGAAGGAACAGATACGCAGTATTTT
D gene: .; clone size: .; V gene: TRBV27; J gene: TRBJ2-2; CDR3 length: 14; CDR3 protein: CASRASGNTGELFF; CDR3 DNA: TGTGCCAGCAGAGCTTCGGGAAACACCGGGGAGCTGTTTTTT
D gene: TRBD2; clone size: .; V gene: TRBV29-1; J gene: TRBJ2-3; CDR3 length: 15; CDR3 protein: CSVEGLAGGTDTQYF; CDR3 DNA: TGCAGCGTTGAAGGGCTAGCGGGAGGAACAGATACGCAGTATTTT
D gene: .; clone size: .; V gene: TRBV14; J gene: TRBJ1-4; CDR3 length: 14; CDR3 protein: CASSASSANEKLFF; CDR3 DNA: TGTGCCAGCAGCGCTTCTAGCGCTAATGAAAAACTGTTTTTT
D gene: .; clone size: .; V gene: TRBV7-9; J gene: TRBJ2-1; CDR3 length: 11; CDR3 protein: CASSLEGEQFF; CDR3 DNA: TGTGCCAGCAGCTTAGAGGGTGAGCAGTTCTTC
D gene: .; clone size: .; V gene: TRBV7-2; J gene: TRBJ1-2; CDR3 length: 14; CDR3 protein: CASSLGAGGNGYTF; CDR3 DNA: TGTGCCAGCAGCTTAGGCGCGGGAGGGAATGGCTACACCTTC
D gene: TRBD2; clone size: .; V gene: TRBV30; J gene: TRBJ2-1; CDR3 length: 13; CDR3 protein: CAWDAGDHNEQFF; CDR3 DNA: TGTGCCTGGGATGCGGGGGACCACAATGAGCAGTTCTTC
D gene: .; clone size: .; V gene: TRBV14; J gene: TRBJ2-7; CDR3 length: 12; CDR3 protein: CASGGGAYEQYF; CDR3 DNA: TGTGCCAGCGGCGGCGGGGCCTACGAGCAGTACTTC
D gene: .; clone size: .; V gene: TRBV5-6; J gene: TRBJ2-3; CDR3 length: 14; CDR3 protein: CASRADEYTDTQYF; CDR3 DNA: TGTGCCAGCAGGGCGGACGAATACACAGATACGCAGTATTTT
D gene: TRBD2; clone size: .; V gene: TRBV7-9; J gene: TRBJ2-5; CDR3 length: 15; CDR3 protein: CASSRSGTYQETQYF; CDR3 DNA: TGTGCCAGCAGCAGAAGCGGGACGTACCAAGAGACCCAGTACTTC
D gene: .; clone size: few; V gene: TRBV28; J gene: TRBJ2-1; CDR3 length: 13; CDR3 protein: CASSFLPGNEQFF; CDR3 DNA: TGTGCCAGCAGTTTCCTCCCCGGAAATGAGCAGTTCTTC
D gene: TRBD1; clone size: .; V gene: TRBV7-9; J gene: TRBJ2-5; CDR3 length: 16; CDR3 protein: CASSIPTGGPGGTQYF; CDR3 DNA: TGTGCCAGCAGCATACCGACAGGGGGCCCAGGGGGGACCCAGTACTTC
D gene: .; clone size: .; V gene: TRBV4-1; J gene: TRBJ2-3; CDR3 length: 16; CDR3 protein: CASSQDLLELGDTQYF; CDR3 DNA: TGCGCCAGCAGCCAGGACTTACTGGAGTTGGGAGATACGCAGTATTTT
D gene: .; clone size: .; V gene: TRBV2; J gene: TRBJ2-1; CDR3 length: 13; CDR3 protein: CASRIQGSDEQFF; CDR3 DNA: TGTGCCAGCAGAATTCAGGGGTCCGATGAGCAGTTCTTC
D gene: .; clone size: .; V gene: TRBV7-6; J gene: TRBJ2-7; CDR3 length: 12; CDR3 protein: CASSQARSEQYF; CDR3 DNA: TGTGCCAGCAGCCAAGCACGTTCCGAGCAGTACTTC
D gene: .; clone size: .; V gene: TRBV6-5; J gene: TRBJ2-5; CDR3 length: 13; CDR3 protein: CASSYAHGETQYF; CDR3 DNA: TGTGCCAGCAGTTACGCCCACGGGGAGACCCAGTACTTC
D gene: .; clone size: few; V gene: TRBV5-4; J gene: TRBJ2-6; CDR3 length: 17; CDR3 protein: CASSPARGLAGANVLTF; CDR3 DNA: TGTGCCAGCAGCCCAGCCAGGGGTTTAGCTGGGGCCAACGTCCTGACTTTC
D gene: .; clone size: .; V gene: TRBV7-6; J gene: TRBJ2-7; CDR3 length: 14; CDR3 protein: CASSLRSQGREQYF; CDR3 DNA: TGTGCCAGCAGCCTCCGTTCGCAGGGTCGCGAGCAGTACTTC
D gene: .; clone size: .; V gene: TRBV18; J gene: TRBJ2-1; CDR3 length: 12; CDR3 protein: CASSPLGGEQFF; CDR3 DNA: TGTGCCAGCTCCCCGCTGGGGGGCGAGCAGTTCTTC
D gene: TRBD2; clone size: .; V gene: TRBV4-2; J gene: TRBJ2-7; CDR3 length: 12; CDR3 protein: CASSSGGDEQYF; CDR3 DNA: TGTGCCAGCAGCTCGGGGGGGGACGAGCAGTACTTC
D gene: .; clone size: .; V gene: TRBV13; J gene: TRBJ1-2; CDR3 length: 14; CDR3 protein: CASNLLADNYGYTF; CDR3 DNA: TGTGCCAGCAATCTACTGGCTGACAACTATGGCTACACCTTC
D gene: .; clone size: .; V gene: TRBV11-2; J gene: TRBJ2-1; CDR3 length: 14; CDR3 protein: CASSLTGARRDKFF; CDR3 DNA: TGTGCCAGCAGCTTGACCGGGGCCCGTCGGGATAAGTTCTTC
D gene: TRBD2; clone size: .; V gene: TRBV7-9; J gene: TRBJ2-1; CDR3 length: 16; CDR3 protein: CASTSPAGGPYNEQFF; CDR3 DNA: TGTGCCAGCACGTCCCCGGCGGGAGGGCCCTACAATGAGCAGTTCTTC
D gene: .; clone size: many; V gene: TRBV7-7; J gene: TRBJ2-3; CDR3 length: 13; CDR3 protein: CASSQGLTNTQYF; CDR3 DNA: TGTGCCAGCAGCCAGGGCCTTACAAATACGCAGTATTTT
D gene: TRBD1; clone size: .; V gene: TRBV9; J gene: TRBJ2-5; CDR3 length: 16; CDR3 protein: CASSGGTGQKGETQYF; CDR3 DNA: TGTGCCAGCAGCGGAGGGACAGGGCAGAAGGGAGAGACCCAGTACTTC
D gene: .; clone size: .; V gene: TRBV12-5; J gene: TRBJ2-7; CDR3 length: 13; CDR3 protein: CASGLVSGAGVYF; CDR3 DNA: TGTGCTAGTGGTTTGGTATCGGGAGCCGGAGTGTACTTC
D gene: .; clone size: .; V gene: TRBV29-1; J gene: TRBJ2-7; CDR3 length: 13; CDR3 protein: CSVFSLLDYEQYF; CDR3 DNA: TGCAGCGTTTTTAGTCTGCTAGACTACGAGCAGTACTTC
D gene: .; clone size: once; V gene: TRBV7-2; J gene: TRBJ1-5; CDR3 length: 13; CDR3 protein: CASSLERYQPQHF; CDR3 DNA: TGTGCCAGCAGCTTAGAACGGTATCAGCCCCAGCATTTT
D gene: .; clone size: .; V gene: TRBV29-1; J gene: TRBJ2-7; CDR3 length: 15; CDR3 protein: CSVEDVGFTGHEQYF; CDR3 DNA: TGCAGCGTTGAAGATGTCGGGTTTACTGGACACGAGCAGTACTTC
D gene: TRBD2; clone size: .; V gene: TRBV29-1; J gene: TRBJ2-7; CDR3 length: 14; CDR3 protein: CSVVSREEPYEQYF; CDR3 DNA: TGCAGCGTTGTCTCGCGGGAGGAACCCTACGAGCAGTACTTC
D gene: .; clone size: medium-sized; V gene: TRBV5-4; J gene: TRBJ1-1; CDR3 length: 16; CDR3 protein: CASSLRVLLRDTEAFF; CDR3 DNA: TGTGCCAGCAGCTTGAGGGTCCTCTTGAGGGACACTGAAGCTTTCTTT
D gene: .; clone size: .; V gene: TRBV29-1; J gene: TRBJ2-7; CDR3 length: 13; CDR3 protein: CSVENQQTYEQYF; CDR3 DNA: TGCAGCGTTGAAAACCAGCAAACCTACGAGCAGTACTTC
D gene: .; clone size: few; V gene: TRBV6-5; J gene: TRBJ2-3; CDR3 length: 13; CDR3 protein: CASSRTSEDTQYF; CDR3 DNA: TGTGCCAGCAGTAGAACCTCTGAGGATACGCAGTATTTT
D gene: .; clone size: .; V gene: TRBV7-2; J gene: TRBJ2-7; CDR3 length: 11; CDR3 protein: CASSLAVEQYF; CDR3 DNA: TGTGCCAGCAGCTTAGCGGTAGAGCAGTACTTC
D gene: .; clone size: .; V gene: TRBV6-5; J gene: TRBJ2-5; CDR3 length: 15; CDR3 protein: CASTKAGRTQETQYF; CDR3 DNA: TGTGCCAGCACAAAGGCGGGACGGACCCAAGAGACCCAGTACTTC
D gene: .; clone size: .; V gene: TRBV7-8; J gene: TRBJ2-1; CDR3 length: 14; CDR3 protein: CASSSLGGIREQFF; CDR3 DNA: TGTGCCAGCAGCTCACTAGGAGGAATACGTGAGCAGTTCTTC
D gene: .; clone size: medium-sized; V gene: TRBV7-2; J gene: TRBJ1-1; CDR3 length: 13; CDR3 protein: CASSQSPKAEAFF; CDR3 DNA: TGTGCCAGCAGCCAAAGCCCTAAAGCGGAAGCTTTCTTT
D gene: .; clone size: .; V gene: TRBV19; J gene: TRBJ2-7; CDR3 length: 13; CDR3 protein: CASSITLLYEQYF; CDR3 DNA: TGTGCCAGTAGTATAACCCTCCTCTACGAGCAGTACTTC
D gene: TRBD2; clone size: .; V gene: TRBV5-1; J gene: TRBJ2-1; CDR3 length: 19; CDR3 protein: CASSPPGLAGGSSYNEQFF; CDR3 DNA: TGCGCCAGCAGCCCGCCGGGACTAGCGGGAGGATCCTCCTACAATGAGCAGTTCTTC
D gene: .; clone size: .; V gene: TRBV4-2; J gene: TRBJ1-1; CDR3 length: 15; CDR3 protein: CASSQEAVMNTEAFF; CDR3 DNA: TGTGCCAGCAGCCAAGAGGCTGTTATGAACACTGAAGCTTTCTTT
D gene: .; clone size: .; V gene: TRBV19; J gene: TRBJ2-7; CDR3 length: 13; CDR3 protein: CASSIGSGYEQYF; CDR3 DNA: TGTGCCAGTAGTATCGGAAGCGGCTACGAGCAGTACTTC
D gene: .; clone size: .; V gene: TRBV29-1; J gene: TRBJ2-5; CDR3 length: 12; CDR3 protein: CSVQGRGETQYF; CDR3 DNA: TGCAGCGTGCAGGGGAGGGGAGAGACCCAGTACTTC